The rows below give T cell receptor beta chains drawn from one sample of a study of T cell responses to AZD1222 COVID-19 vaccine. The assay was immunoSEQ multiplex PCR, and TCRdb's table has in-frame clones only and misses some. The profile shows fewer than 200,000 clones, roughly 92% of them singletons. Sequenced material: peripheral blood, taken on day 0 of AZD1222 vaccination. These receptors were obtained from an adult in good health. CDR3s include the opening cysteine and the closing phenylalanine or tryptophan. A D gene is named only where the DNA matches it firmly. The size of a clone is reported for some rows only, either as once, few or many, or as a class for expanded clones.

j_call d_call clone_size v_call cdr3_nt cdr3_aa
TRBJ1-2 NA NA TRBV20-1 TGCAGTGCTAGTCCGGGCGGGGGCTATGGCTACACCTTC CSASPGGGYGYTF
TRBJ1-1 NA NA TRBV18 TGTGCCAGCTCCACAGGGACTGAAGCTTTCTTT CASSTGTEAFF
TRBJ1-5 TRBD1 NA TRBV6-5 TGTGCCAGCAGAAGACAGGGCTATAGCAATCAGCCCCAGCATTTT CASRRQGYSNQPQHF
TRBJ2-6 NA few TRBV4-2 TGTGCCAGCAGCCAGGACTCTGGGGCCAACGTCCTGACTTTC CASSQDSGANVLTF
TRBJ2-2 NA NA TRBV15 TGTGCCACGCGTCTAGACAGACACACCGGGGAGCTGTTTTTT CATRLDRHTGELFF
TRBJ1-1 TRBD1 once TRBV10-1 TGCGCCAGCAGTGGAGGCAGGGGGCTCACTGAAGCTTTCTTT CASSGGRGLTEAFF
TRBJ1-3 NA once TRBV7-2 TGTGCCAGCAGCTTATCTGCAGGGGTTGGAAACACCATATATTTT CASSLSAGVGNTIYF
TRBJ2-5 NA few TRBV5-1 TGCGCCAGCAGCCCCGGAGAGACCCAGTACTTC CASSPGETQYF
TRBJ2-1 TRBD1 NA TRBV18 TGTGCCAGCTCAGGTACCGGGACAGGGAGCAATGAGCAGTTCTTC CASSGTGTGSNEQFF
TRBJ2-1 NA NA TRBV4-1 TGCGCCAGCAGCCAAGAGTGGACAGTCTACAATGAGCAGTTCTTC CASSQEWTVYNEQFF
TRBJ1-1 NA few TRBV18 TGTGCCAGCTCACCCTCAGTCGGCACTGAAGCTTTCTTT CASSPSVGTEAFF
TRBJ1-4 NA once TRBV5-1 TGCGCCAGCAGCCCCGGTTTGAGGAGGGATGAAAAACTGTTTTTT CASSPGLRRDEKLFF
TRBJ1-2 NA NA TRBV10-3 TGTGCCATCAGTGAGACAGGGATTCATGGCTACACCTTC CAISETGIHGYTF
TRBJ1-1 NA NA TRBV12-3/TRBV12-4 TGTGCCAGCAGTTTATACCTCGGAGGGGAAGCTTTCTTT CASSLYLGGEAFF
TRBJ2-7 NA NA TRBV27 TGTGCCAGCAGTTTAGGAACAGGGACACCCTACGAGCAGTACTTC CASSLGTGTPYEQYF
TRBJ1-2 NA NA TRBV6-1 TGTGCCAGCAGTGAAGGGTTAGGGGCTCCGTATGGCTACACCTTC CASSEGLGAPYGYTF
TRBJ2-3 NA NA TRBV11-2 TGTGCCAGCAGCTCAGTAGGGGGGCCGTTCTCGGGTACGCAGTATTTT CASSSVGGPFSGTQYF
TRBJ1-2 NA NA TRBV6-6 TGTGCCAGCAGTCCCGACAGAGGGGATGCAGGGTACTATGGCTACACCTTC CASSPDRGDAGYYGYTF
TRBJ1-1 NA NA TRBV7-2 TGTGCCAGCAGCTCTCCGGGTTTGGGGGCCACTGAAGCTTTCTTT CASSSPGLGATEAFF
TRBJ2-1 TRBD2 NA TRBV7-9 TGTGCCAGCAGCAGGGAGGGGTCCTACAATGAGCAGTTCTTC CASSREGSYNEQFF
TRBJ1-1 TRBD1 NA TRBV5-1 TGCGCCAGCAGCGCAATACAGGGGAGGAACACTGAAGCTTTCTTT CASSAIQGRNTEAFF
TRBJ2-3 NA once TRBV6-5 TGTGCCAGCAGTTACGGGGGGACCCGAGATACGCAGTATTTT CASSYGGTRDTQYF
TRBJ2-3 NA NA TRBV19 TGTGCCAGTTTGGGGCCTTCAAGCACAGATACGCAGTATTTT CASLGPSSTDTQYF
TRBJ1-5 TRBD1 NA TRBV6-1 TGTGCCAGCAGTGGGTCAGGGGGCGCGGGCAATCAGCCCCAGCATTTT CASSGSGGAGNQPQHF
TRBJ2-3 TRBD1 NA TRBV5-1 TGCGCCAGCAGCCCAGGGACAGTCACAGATACGCAGTATTTT CASSPGTVTDTQYF
TRBJ1-5 NA NA TRBV3-1/TRBV3-2 TGTGCCAGCAGCCAAAGTCAAGAGGGAAGAGGACAGCCCCAGCATTTT CASSQSQEGRGQPQHF
TRBJ1-2 TRBD1 once TRBV14 TGTGCCAGCAGCCAACATACAGGGGGACGGGTGGATGGCTACACCTTC CASSQHTGGRVDGYTF
TRBJ2-1 TRBD2 NA TRBV6-4 TGTGCCAGCAGTCTTCAAAGCGGGGGAGAGCAGTTCTTC CASSLQSGGEQFF
TRBJ2-3 NA NA TRBV28 TGTGCCAGCACTACTACGGGGTACACAGGTACGCAGTATTTT CASTTTGYTGTQYF
TRBJ2-2 NA NA TRBV27 TGTGCCAGCAGTTTCCCCTCCGGGGAGCTGTTTTTT CASSFPSGELFF
TRBJ2-3 NA NA TRBV7-3 TGTGCCAGCAGCTGTTTGCAGCGGAGGGCAGATACGCAGTATTTT CASSCLQRRADTQYF
TRBJ2-1 TRBD2 NA TRBV7-6 TGTGCCAGCAGCCCCCGACTAGCGGGGGCCAATATAGAGCAGTTCTTC CASSPRLAGANIEQFF
TRBJ1-3 TRBD1 NA TRBV14 TGTGCCAGCAGCCAAGATGGGACAGCTGGAAACACCATATATTTT CASSQDGTAGNTIYF
TRBJ2-7 TRBD2 NA TRBV27 TGTGCCAGCAGTTTATCGGGCCAGCGGGGGGGGCCCGAGCAGTACTTC CASSLSGQRGGPEQYF
TRBJ1-2 TRBD1 NA TRBV10-3 TGTGCCTCAGCAGGGACAGGAGATGGCTACACCTTC CASAGTGDGYTF
TRBJ2-7 TRBD1 NA TRBV9 TGTGCCAGCAGCGTCGCCCCGACAGGGTCCTACGAGCAGTACTTC CASSVAPTGSYEQYF
TRBJ2-5 NA NA TRBV7-6 TGTGCCAGCAGCGTAAGACGACAGATACAAGAGACCCAGTACTTC CASSVRRQIQETQYF
TRBJ1-5 NA NA TRBV7-2 TGTGCCAGCAGCTTAGCGCAACAGGAGGGCAATCAGCCCCAGCATTTT CASSLAQQEGNQPQHF
TRBJ1-2 NA NA TRBV19 TGTGCCAGTATATCTGTAGTCTCGGCCTATGGCTACACCTTC CASISVVSAYGYTF
TRBJ2-5 TRBD1 NA TRBV6-5 TGTGCCAGCAGTACCGGGACAGTTCAAGAGACCCAGTACTTC CASSTGTVQETQYF
TRBJ2-3 NA NA TRBV18 TGTGCCAGCTCACCACCGTTCAGGGGGGCGGATACGCAGTATTTT CASSPPFRGADTQYF